A single T cell receptor (beta chain) is shown here with its context. The germline V gene encodes CDR1 SGDLS and CDR2 YYNGEE. With 5 bases clipped from V and 6 bases from J, the junction kept 2 bases outside the gene matches. This CDR3 has 14 residues. This entry belongs to a study of blood T cell repertoires in COVID-19. Study-level information: The origin of the acute and convalescent COVID-19 samples was the United States, Italy and Spain.

Sequencing was performed with immunoSEQ multiplex PCR; in TCRdb, only in-frame clones are kept and a portion is missing. The sample yields roughly 280,000 clones, around 90% seen once. Patients at the Seattle site were enrolled during active infection and followed longitudinally. J is TRBJ2-3 and V is TRBV9, with 14 bases that match TRBD2. The clonotype was recovered from a woman aged 60 to 75 with COVID-19, enrolled during active disease. The source material was peripheral blood. CDR3 sequence: CASSRTSGGDTQYF. CDR3 bases: TGTGCCAGCAGTCGGACTAGCGGGGGGGATACGCAGTATTTT. Full variable domain (remainder filled in from reference TRBV9 and TRBJ2-3): DSGVTQTPKHLITATGQRVTLRCSPRSGDLSVYWYQQSLDQGLQFLIQYYNGEERAKGNILERFSAQQFPDLHSELNLSSLELGDSALYFCASSRTSGGDTQYFGPGTRLTVL.